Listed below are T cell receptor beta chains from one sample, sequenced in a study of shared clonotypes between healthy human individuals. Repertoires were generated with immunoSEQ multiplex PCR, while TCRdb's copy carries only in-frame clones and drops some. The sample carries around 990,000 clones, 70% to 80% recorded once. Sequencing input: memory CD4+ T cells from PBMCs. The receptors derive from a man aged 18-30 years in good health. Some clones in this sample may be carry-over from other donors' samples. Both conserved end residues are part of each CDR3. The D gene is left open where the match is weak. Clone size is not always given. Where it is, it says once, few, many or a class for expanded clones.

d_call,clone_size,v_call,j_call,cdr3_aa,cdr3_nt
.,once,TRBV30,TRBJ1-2,CAWSPGGYTF,TGTGCCTGGAGCCCCGGGGGCTACACCTTC
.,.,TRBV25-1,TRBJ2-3,CASSESRWVPTDTQYF,TGTGCCAGCAGTGAAAGCCGATGGGTGCCCACAGATACGCAGTATTTT
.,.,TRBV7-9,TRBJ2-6,CASSLERYSGANVLTF,TGTGCCAGCAGCTTAGAGCGTTACTCTGGGGCCAACGTCCTGACTTTC
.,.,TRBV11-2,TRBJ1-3,CASSRGQAGNTIYF,TGTGCCAGCAGCCGGGGACAAGCTGGAAACACCATATATTTT
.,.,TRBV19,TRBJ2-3,CASSIGQAGDTQYF,TGTGCCAGTAGTATCGGGCAGGCGGGAGATACGCAGTATTTT
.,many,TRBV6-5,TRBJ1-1,CASSWDRVNTEAFF,TGTGCCAGCAGCTGGGACCGGGTGAACACTGAAGCTTTCTTT
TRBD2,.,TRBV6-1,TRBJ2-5,CASSEVQGGVETQYF,TGTGCCAGCAGTGAAGTTCAGGGAGGGGTTGAGACCCAGTACTTC
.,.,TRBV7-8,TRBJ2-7,CASTLGRTANFYEQYF,TGTGCCAGCACCCTGGGAAGGACGGCCAATTTCTACGAGCAGTACTTC
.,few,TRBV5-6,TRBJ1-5,CASSLGSVSNQPQHF,TGTGCCAGCAGCTTGGGTTCGGTTAGCAATCAGCCCCAGCATTTT
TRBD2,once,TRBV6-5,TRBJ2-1,CASKVGGRDNEQFF,TGTGCCAGCAAGGTGGGAGGGCGGGACAATGAGCAGTTCTTC
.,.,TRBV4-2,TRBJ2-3,CASSQDRGGGGAADTQYF,TGTGCCAGCAGCCAAGATCGGGGAGGAGGGGGGGCAGCAGATACGCAGTATTTT
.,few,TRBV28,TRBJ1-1,CASSLWMGVEAEAFF,TGTGCCAGCAGTTTATGGATGGGGGTAGAGGCTGAAGCTTTCTTT
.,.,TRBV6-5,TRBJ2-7,CASSRGTVAYEQYF,TGTGCCAGCAGTCGCGGGACCGTAGCCTACGAGCAGTACTTC
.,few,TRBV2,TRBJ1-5,CASSGGRGFGQPQHF,TGTGCCAGCAGTGGGGGCAGGGGATTTGGTCAGCCCCAGCATTTT
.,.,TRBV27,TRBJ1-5,CASSPNRDSNQPQHF,TGTGCCAGCAGTCCAAACCGGGATAGCAATCAGCCCCAGCATTTT
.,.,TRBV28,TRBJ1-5,CASSSQWGKPQHF,TGTGCCAGCAGTTCACAATGGGGCAAGCCCCAGCATTTT
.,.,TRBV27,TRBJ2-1,CASSLLAGYNEQFF,TGTGCCAGCAGTTTATTAGCCGGCTACAATGAGCAGTTCTTC
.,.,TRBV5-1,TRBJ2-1,CASSHGLGNEQFF,TGCGCCAGCAGCCACGGGTTGGGGAATGAGCAGTTCTTC
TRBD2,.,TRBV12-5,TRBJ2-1,CASGFSLAGEYNEQFF,TGTGCTAGTGGTTTCTCACTAGCGGGAGAGTACAATGAGCAGTTCTTC
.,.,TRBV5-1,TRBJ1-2,CASSLADTLTF,TGCGCCAGCAGCTTGGCGGACACCCTCACCTTC
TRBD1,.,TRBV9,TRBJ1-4,CASSVGDGQGHEKLFF,TGTGCCAGCAGCGTAGGGGATGGACAGGGTCACGAAAAACTGTTTTTT
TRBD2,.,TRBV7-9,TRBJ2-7,CASSRGTSGPSYEQYF,TGTGCCAGCAGCCGCGGGACTAGCGGTCCCTCCTACGAGCAGTACTTC
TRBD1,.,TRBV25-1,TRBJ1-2,CASINRGRGYTF,TGTGCCAGTATCAACAGGGGGAGAGGCTACACCTTC
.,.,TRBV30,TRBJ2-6,CAGRNSGANVLTF,TGTGCCGGTCGGAACTCTGGGGCCAACGTCCTGACTTTC
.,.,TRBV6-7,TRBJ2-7,CASSYPPDYGYEQYF,TGTGCCAGCAGTTACCCCCCGGACTATGGCTACGAGCAGTACTTC
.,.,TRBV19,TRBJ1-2,CASRTRSGTENYGYTF,TGTGCCAGTAGAACACGCTCCGGGACCGAAAACTATGGCTACACCTTC
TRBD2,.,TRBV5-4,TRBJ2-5,CASSPGTSRGGETQYF,TGTGCCAGCAGCCCGGGGACTAGTCGGGGGGGAGAGACCCAGTACTTC
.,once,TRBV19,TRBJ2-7,CASSITHRVAYEQYF,TGTGCCAGTAGTATAACGCACAGGGTCGCCTACGAGCAGTACTTC
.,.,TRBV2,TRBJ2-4,CASSGASGSIQYF,TGTGCCAGCAGCGGGGCATCGGGTTCCATTCAGTACTTC
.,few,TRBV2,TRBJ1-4,CASSEQGTNEKLFF,TGTGCCAGCAGTGAACAGGGGACAAATGAAAAACTGTTTTTT
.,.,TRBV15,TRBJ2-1,CATSREGATVYNEQFF,TGTGCCACCAGCAGAGAAGGGGCGACAGTATACAATGAGCAGTTCTTC
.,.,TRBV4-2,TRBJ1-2,CASSQPGARNYGYTF,TGTGCCAGCAGCCAACCCGGGGCGCGTAACTATGGCTACACCTTC
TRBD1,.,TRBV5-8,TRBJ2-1,CASGDRRLAEQFF,TGTGCCAGCGGGGACAGACGCCTCGCGGAGCAGTTCTTC
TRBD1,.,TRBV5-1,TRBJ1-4,CASSLATGAGNEKLFF,TGCGCCAGCAGCTTGGCGACAGGGGCCGGTAATGAAAAACTGTTTTTT
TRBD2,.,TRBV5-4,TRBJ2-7,CASSPGTSDSYEQYF,TGTGCCAGCAGCCCCGGGACTAGCGACTCCTACGAGCAGTACTTC
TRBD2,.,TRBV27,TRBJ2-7,CASSPHTSGTYEQYF,TGTGCCAGCAGTCCCCATACTAGCGGGACCTACGAGCAGTACTTC
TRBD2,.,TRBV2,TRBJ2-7,CASIWGGSLEEQYF,TGTGCCAGCATCTGGGGGGGGTCACTGGAGGAGCAGTACTTC
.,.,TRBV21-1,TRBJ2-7,CASITTDPYEQYF,TGTGCCAGCATTACGACAGACCCCTACGAGCAGTACTTC
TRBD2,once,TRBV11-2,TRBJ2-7,CASSLGLAGYEQYF,TGTGCCAGCAGCTTGGGACTAGCGGGTTACGAGCAGTACTTC
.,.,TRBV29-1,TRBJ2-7,CSVEAGGRQSSYEQYF,TGCAGCGTTGAAGCCGGGGGACGCCAGAGCTCCTACGAGCAGTACTTC
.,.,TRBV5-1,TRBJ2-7,CASSLVGEQYF,TGCGCCAGCAGCTTAGTCGGTGAGCAGTACTTC
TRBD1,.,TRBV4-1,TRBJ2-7,CASGRQGVYEQYF,TGCGCCAGCGGGAGACAGGGTGTGTACGAGCAGTACTTC
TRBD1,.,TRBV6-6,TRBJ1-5,CASSPLTGDQPQHF,TGTGCCAGCAGCCCCCTGACAGGGGATCAGCCCCAGCATTTT
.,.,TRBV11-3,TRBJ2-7,CASSSSTSEQYF,TGTGCCAGCAGCTCTAGCACGTCCGAGCAGTACTTC
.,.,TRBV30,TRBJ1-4,CAGQQGPNEKLFF,TGTGCCGGGCAACAAGGACCTAATGAAAAACTGTTTTTT
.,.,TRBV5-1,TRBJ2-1,CASSPETGAMGEQFF,TGCGCCAGCAGCCCCGAGACGGGGGCCATGGGGGAGCAGTTCTTC
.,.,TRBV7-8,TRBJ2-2,CASNEAGNTGELFF,TGTGCCAGTAACGAGGCAGGAAACACCGGGGAGCTGTTTTTT
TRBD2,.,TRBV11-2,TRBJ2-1,CASSLNHRTSGIYNEQFF,TGTGCCAGCAGCTTAAATCATAGAACTAGCGGGATTTACAATGAGCAGTTCTTC
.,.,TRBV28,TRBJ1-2,CASSQSATAHGYTF,TGTGCCAGCAGTCAATCTGCGACAGCGCATGGCTACACCTTC
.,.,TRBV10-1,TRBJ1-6,CASSEGGNSPLHF,TGCGCCAGCAGTGAAGGGGGGAATTCACCCCTCCACTTT
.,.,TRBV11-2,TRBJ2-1,CASSENRPSGEQFF,TGTGCCAGCAGCGAAAACCGGCCGAGTGGGGAGCAGTTCTTC